These 5 T cell receptor beta chains were sequenced from one sample in a study of blood T cells in healthy people across ages. Next came a second PCR, run for about 6 to 11 cycles, which used a sample-barcoded 5' primer along with a J-beta primer mix. TCRdb itself ran the 5' RACE reads through MiXCR, one entry per CDR3 protein. The sample includes roughly 700,000 distinct CDR3 sequences, approximately 25% of them seen just once. These same data were also listed under a study on T cells of mothers and their children.

Material: blood. All receptors derive from a boy aged 5 to 17 in good health.

In its sample, this clonotype was seen a few times. The genes are TRBV29-1 and TRBJ2-1; 8 bases map to TRBD2. The CDR3 runs 13 residues. Germline-derived CDR1 and CDR2 are SQVTM and ANQGSEA. The J segment lost 6 bases and the V segment lost 6 bases, leaving 7 bases of the junction unmatched. CDR3 loop: CSVPGLGGNEQFF. Here the CDR3 DNA reads TGCAGCGTACCGGGACTAGGAGGCAATGAGCAGTTCTTC.

This clonotype has more than one count but fewer than ten. This chain uses TRBV20-1 with TRBJ2-1; 8 nucleotides agree with TRBD2. The ends lost 0 bases at V and 6 bases at J; junction bases unmatched: 7. CDR1 DFQATT and CDR2 SNEGSKA come from the germline V gene (reference sequence). This CDR3 has 15 amino acids. Written as DNA, the CDR3 is TGCAGTGCTAGAGACCCCGGGACTAGGGGCAATGAGCAGTTCTTC. Translating gives CSARDPGTRGNEQFF.

This clonotype was found a few times. The V call is TRBV7-8, the J call TRBJ2-5, with a possible D match to TRBD1 (7 bases). The J call may be incorrect, as the DNA end agrees better with TRBJ2-1. Germline-derived CDR1 and CDR2 are SGHVS and FQNEAQ. This CDR3 has 18 amino acids. CDR3 bases: TGTGCCAGCAGCTTAGCAAGGGTGACTAGGGGGCCCCAGGGTGAGCAGTTCTTC. This sequence encodes CASSLARVTRGPQGEQFF.

This clonotype was seen a single time. The chain carries TRBV12-3 or TRBV12-4 and TRBJ2-5; 9 bases match TRBD1. The assigned J gene may be wrong: the sequence end matches TRBJ2-1 better. The CDR3 contains 15 residues. The CDR3 DNA reads TGTGCCAGCAGTCCACCGGGACAGGGTTGGAATGAGCAGTTCTTC. Translating it yields CASSPPGQGWNEQFF.

The chain has TRBV12-3 or TRBV12-4 and TRBJ2-5; D is possibly TRBD1 (6 bases). The J call is in doubt because the DNA end fits TRBJ2-1 better. This CDR3 comprises 15 residues. In DNA form, the CDR3 reads TGTGCCAGCAGTTTACACTATACGAGGGGGAATGAGCAGTTCTTC. Protein sequence: CASSLHYTRGNEQFF.